This T cell receptor (beta chain) was sequenced during a study of T cell responses to AZD1222 COVID-19 vaccine. The protocol was immunoSEQ multiplex PCR, while the TCRdb copy is restricted to in-frame clones and leaves out a portion. Of approximately 150,000 clones in the sample, approximately 94% were seen once. Deletions cut 0 bases from V and 1 base from J, with 12 bases between. The CDR3 totals 16 residues. CDR1 and CDR2 from the germline V gene are SGHRS and YFSETQ. The receptor comes from an adult in good health. The sample was peripheral blood, taken on day 0 of AZD1222 vaccination. The chain has TRBV5-1 and TRBJ2-3; no firm D call. In DNA, the CDR3 is TGCGCCAGCAGCTTGGAAGCGCCTCGGGGCACAGATACGCAGTATTTT. The encoded protein is CASSLEAPRGTDTQYF.